The TCR beta chain described here comes from a study of T cell repertoires in cytomegalovirus infection. V dropped 6 bases and J dropped 1; count of bases not matched to a gene: 5. The V gene's germline CDR1 is MDHEN and CDR2 SYDVKM. This CDR3 comprises 15 residues. TCRdb re-called the reads through MiXCR, storing one row per CDR3 protein. The sample yields 160,000 or so distinct CDR3 sequences, under 20% seen once. This clonotype has a handful of counts. This chain links TRBV28 with TRBJ2-7; 11 bases map to TRBD1. The TCR was taken from a human donor in good health (CMV status not recorded). Some clones in this sample may be carry-over from other donors' samples. The specimen was CD8+ T cells from PBMCs. CDR3 loop: CASSMDRGRSYEQYF. CDR3 nucleotides: TGTGCCAGCAGCATGGACAGGGGGCGATCCTACGAGCAGTACTTC.